The T cell receptor (beta chain) described here comes from a study of spatial heterogeneity in lung cancer. TCRdb re-called the 5' RACE reads through MiXCR, storing one row per CDR3 protein. The data show about 2,600 distinct CDR3 sequences, 8% seen once. Study-wide findings and caveats: For expanded intratumoral alpha and beta TCRs, counts tracked tumor mutation counts. Numbers of ubiquitous and regional expanded TCRs tracked ubiquitous and regional nonsynonymous mutation counts, respectively.

The sample holds many counts of this clonotype. What it binds is not known. Germline V lookup: CDR1 SGHTA, CDR2 FQGNSA. This CDR3 has 17 residues. Trimming stripped 8 bases from V and 2 bases from J, with 19 bases between. Time point meaning: sample taken at primary tumor resection. Unsorted whole RNA of tumor, nontumor lung or frozen PBMC was sequenced. The chain is built from TRBV7-2 and TRBJ2-6; TRBD2 might be the D (5 bases). This specimen consisted of lung tumor tissue, obtained at surgery. The sequence was collected from a male donor with early-stage non-small cell lung cancer. The CDR3 sequence: CASHGPQWGAGANVLTF. The DNA for the CDR3 is TGTGCCAGCCACGGCCCACAGTGGGGAGCTGGGGCCAACGTCCTGACTTTC.